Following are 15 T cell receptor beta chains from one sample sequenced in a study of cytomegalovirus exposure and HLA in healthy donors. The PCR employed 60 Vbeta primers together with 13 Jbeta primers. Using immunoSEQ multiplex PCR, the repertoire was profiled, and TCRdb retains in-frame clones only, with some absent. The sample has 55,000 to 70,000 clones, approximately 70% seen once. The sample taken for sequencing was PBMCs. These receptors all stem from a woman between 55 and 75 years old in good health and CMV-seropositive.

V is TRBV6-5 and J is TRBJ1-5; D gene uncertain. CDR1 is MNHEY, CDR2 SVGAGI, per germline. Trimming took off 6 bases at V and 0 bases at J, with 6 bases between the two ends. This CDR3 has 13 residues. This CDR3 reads CASRRDSNQPQHF. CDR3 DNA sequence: TGTGCCAGCAGGAGAGATAGCAATCAGCCCCAGCATTTT.

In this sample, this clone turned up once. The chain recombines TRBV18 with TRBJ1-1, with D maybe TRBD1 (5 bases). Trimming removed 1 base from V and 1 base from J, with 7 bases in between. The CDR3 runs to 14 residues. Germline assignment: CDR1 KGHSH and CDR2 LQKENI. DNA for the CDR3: TGTGCCAGCTCACCACTTACAGGGAACACTGAAGCTTTCTTT. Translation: CASSPLTGNTEAFF.

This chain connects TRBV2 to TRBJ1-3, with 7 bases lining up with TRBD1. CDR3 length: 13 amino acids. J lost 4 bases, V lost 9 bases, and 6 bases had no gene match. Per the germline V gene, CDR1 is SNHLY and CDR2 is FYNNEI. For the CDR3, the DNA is TGTGCCAGGACAGGGCTGGAGGGAAACACCATATATTTT. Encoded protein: CARTGLEGNTIYF.

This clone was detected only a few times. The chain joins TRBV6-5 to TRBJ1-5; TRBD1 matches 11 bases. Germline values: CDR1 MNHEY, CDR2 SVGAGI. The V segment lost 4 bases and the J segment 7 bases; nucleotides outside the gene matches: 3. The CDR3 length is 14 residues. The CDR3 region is CASSSGQGAQPQHF. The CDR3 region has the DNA TGTGCCAGCAGTTCTGGACAGGGGGCCCAGCCCCAGCATTTT.

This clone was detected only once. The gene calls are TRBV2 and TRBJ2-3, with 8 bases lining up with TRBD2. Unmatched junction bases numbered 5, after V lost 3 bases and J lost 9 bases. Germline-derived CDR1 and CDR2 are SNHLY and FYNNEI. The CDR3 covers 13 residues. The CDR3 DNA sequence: TGTGCCAGCAGTGATGGGCGGGGGGAGACGCAGTATTTT. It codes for CASSDGRGETQYF.

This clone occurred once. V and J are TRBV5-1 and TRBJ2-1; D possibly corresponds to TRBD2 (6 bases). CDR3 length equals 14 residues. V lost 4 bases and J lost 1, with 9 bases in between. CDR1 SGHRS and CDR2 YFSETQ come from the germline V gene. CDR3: CASSTGGSYNEQFF. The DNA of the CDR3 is TGCGCCAGCAGCACCGGGGGTTCCTACAATGAGCAGTTCTTC. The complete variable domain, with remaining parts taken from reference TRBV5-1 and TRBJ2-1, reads KAGVTQTPRYLIKTRGQQVTLSCSPISGHRSVSWYQQTPGQGLQFLFEYFSETQRNKGNFPGRFSGRQFSNSRSEMNVSTLELGDSALYLCASSTGGSYNEQFFGPGTRLTVL.

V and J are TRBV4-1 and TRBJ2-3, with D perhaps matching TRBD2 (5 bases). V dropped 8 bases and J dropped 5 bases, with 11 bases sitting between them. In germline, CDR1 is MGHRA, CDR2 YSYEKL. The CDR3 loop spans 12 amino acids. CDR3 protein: CASGSGGDTQYF. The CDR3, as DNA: TGCGCCAGCGGGAGCGGAGGAGATACGCAGTATTTT.

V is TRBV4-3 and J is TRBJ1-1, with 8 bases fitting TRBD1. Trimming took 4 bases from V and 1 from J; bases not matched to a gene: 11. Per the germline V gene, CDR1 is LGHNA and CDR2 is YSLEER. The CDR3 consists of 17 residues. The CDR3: CASSPMTGAQTNTEAFF. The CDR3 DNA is TGCGCCAGCAGCCCTATGACAGGGGCCCAAACGAACACTGAAGCTTTCTTT.

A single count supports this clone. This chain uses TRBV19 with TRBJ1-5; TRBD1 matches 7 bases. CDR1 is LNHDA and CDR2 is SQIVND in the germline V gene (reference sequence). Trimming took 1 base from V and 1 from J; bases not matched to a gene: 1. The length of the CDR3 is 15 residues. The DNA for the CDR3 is TGTGCCAGTAGTATAGTGACAGGGAGCAATCAGCCCCAGCATTTT. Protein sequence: CASSIVTGSNQPQHF.

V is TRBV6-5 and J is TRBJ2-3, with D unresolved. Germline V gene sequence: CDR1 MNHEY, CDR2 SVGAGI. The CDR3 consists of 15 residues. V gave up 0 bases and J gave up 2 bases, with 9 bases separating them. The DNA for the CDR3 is TGTGCCAGCAGTTACTCCAGACTCCTCACAGATACGCAGTATTTT. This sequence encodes CASSYSRLLTDTQYF.

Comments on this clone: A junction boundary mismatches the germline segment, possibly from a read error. The CDR3 bases are TGTTCCAGCAGCTTAGCCGGAGGAGGAAACACCATATATTTT. Amino acid sequence: CSSSLAGGGNTIYF. This chain joins TRBV7-9 and TRBJ1-3; D remains unclear. Germline CDR1 is SEHNR and CDR2 is FQNEAQ (reference sequence). The CDR3 totals 14 residues.

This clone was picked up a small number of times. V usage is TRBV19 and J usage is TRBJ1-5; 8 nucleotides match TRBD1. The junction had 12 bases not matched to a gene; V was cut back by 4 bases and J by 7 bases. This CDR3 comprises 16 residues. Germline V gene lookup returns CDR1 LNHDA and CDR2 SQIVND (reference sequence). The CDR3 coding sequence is TGTGCCAGTAGTAACCGATCGATGACAGGGGACCAGCCCCAGCATTTT. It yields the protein CASSNRSMTGDQPQHF.

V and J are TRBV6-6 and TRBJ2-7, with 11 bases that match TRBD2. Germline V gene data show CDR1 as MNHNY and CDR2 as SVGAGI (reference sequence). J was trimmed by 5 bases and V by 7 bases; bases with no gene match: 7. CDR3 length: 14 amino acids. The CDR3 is CASTLSGGDHEQYF. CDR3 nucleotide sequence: TGTGCCAGCACCCTTAGCGGGGGGGACCACGAGCAGTACTTC.

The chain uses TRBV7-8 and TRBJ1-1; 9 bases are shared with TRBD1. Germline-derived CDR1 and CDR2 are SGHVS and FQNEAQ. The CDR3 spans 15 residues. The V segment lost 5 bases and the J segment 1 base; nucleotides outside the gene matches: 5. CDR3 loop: CASSPQGQGNTEAFF. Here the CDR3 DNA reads TGTGCCAGCAGCCCGCAGGGACAGGGGAACACTGAAGCTTTCTTT.

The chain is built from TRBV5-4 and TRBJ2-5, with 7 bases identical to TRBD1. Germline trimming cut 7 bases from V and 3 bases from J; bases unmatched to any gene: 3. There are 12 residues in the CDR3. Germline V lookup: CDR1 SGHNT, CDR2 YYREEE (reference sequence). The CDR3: CASGTEEETQYF. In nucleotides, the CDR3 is TGTGCCAGCGGGACAGAAGAAGAGACCCAGTACTTC.